One sample yielded the 15 T cell receptor beta chains listed below, sequenced in a study of T cells in Graves' hyperthyroidism and ophthalmopathy. RNA transcripts served as the template for amplifying TCR beta CDR3 regions. An initial round of RT-PCR targeting the TCR CDR3 relied on the HTBI primer set. MiXCR, applied by TCRdb to the multiplex PCR reads, yields one record per CDR3 protein. This table has 550,000 to 800,000 distinct CDR3 sequences, roughly 15% appearing once. The specimen was blood. These receptors all stem from a man aged 18-30 years with Graves' hyperthyroidism.

V and J are TRBV10-3 and TRBJ2-2; 14 nucleotides line up with TRBD2. With V trimmed by 8 bases and J by 4 bases, 12 bases remained unmatched. Germline-derived CDR1 and CDR2 are ENHRY and SYGVKD. The CDR3 runs to 18 residues. The CDR3 sequence is CAIHAGLAGESGTGELFF. The CDR3 region has the DNA TGTGCCATCCACGCGGGACTAGCGGGAGAGTCAGGCACCGGGGAGCTGTTTTTT.

The chain combines TRBV7-2 with TRBJ1-5; 10 bases are shared with TRBD1. Germline CDR1 is SGHTA and CDR2 is FQGNSA. This CDR3 is 14 amino acids long. The V gene end was trimmed by 3 bases and the J gene end by 8 bases; junction bases not matched to a gene: 4. CDR3 residues: CASSLGQGKEPQHF. CDR3 in DNA: TGTGCCAGCAGCTTGGGACAGGGGAAGGAGCCCCAGCATTTT.

This clonotype has just a few counts. The V gene is TRBV3-1, the J gene TRBJ1-2, with a weak D call TRBD1 (5 bases). Germline V lookup: CDR1 LGHDT, CDR2 YNNKEL (reference sequence). The V gene lost 4 bases and the J gene lost 0 bases, with 12 bases spanning the gap. The CDR3 has 15 amino acids. The CDR3: CASSPLDRANYGYTF. The CDR3 bases are TGTGCCAGCAGCCCCCTTGACAGAGCTAACTATGGCTACACCTTC. Full variable domain (outside the CDR3, taken from reference TRBV3-1 and TRBJ1-2): DTAVSQTPKYLVTQMGNDKSIKCEQNLGHDTMYWYKQDSKKFLKIMFSYNNKELIINETVPNRFSPKSPDKAHLNLHINSLELGDSAVYFCASSPLDRANYGYTFGSGTRLTVV.

Ten or more counts support this clonotype. The chain is built from TRBV2 and TRBJ2-7, with D perhaps matching TRBD2 (6 bases). V shed 6 bases and J shed 6 bases, with 18 bases lying between them. Germline values: CDR1 SNHLY, CDR2 FYNNEI. The CDR3 has 14 amino acids. The CDR3 DNA reads as TGTGCCAGCAGGAGGGGACTGGCCAGCCTCGAGCAGTACTTC. Translation: CASRRGLASLEQYF.

The chain employs TRBV4-3 and TRBJ1-4; D gene unclear. V dropped 0 bases and J dropped 11 bases, with 13 bases sitting between them. Germline CDR1 LGHNA, CDR2 YSLEER. CDR3 length: 14 residues. The CDR3 region has the DNA TGCGCCAGCAGCCAAGAGCGCCAAGCGGAGAAACTGTTTTTT. This encodes CASSQERQAEKLFF.

This rearrangement joins TRBV29-1 to TRBJ2-3; 10 nucleotides align to TRBD1. V lost 6 bases and J lost 4; bases outside the gene matches: 10. Germline values: CDR1 SQVTM, CDR2 ANQGSEA. This CDR3 has 15 residues. Written as DNA, the CDR3 is TGCAGCGTCGCCCGACAGGGGGCGCGGGCAGATACGCAGTATTTT. It yields the protein CSVARQGARADTQYF.

The sample holds many counts of this clonotype. The V gene is TRBV27, the J gene TRBJ1-2; D perhaps matches TRBD1 (5 bases). Trimming removed 6 bases at V and 1 base at J, with 9 bases between. Germline V gene lookup returns CDR1 MNHEY and CDR2 SMNVEV (reference sequence). The CDR3 is 13 residues long. The CDR3 DNA reads as TGTGCCAGCAGACGGGACTTTAACTATGGCTACACCTTC. Protein: CASRRDFNYGYTF.

The chain is built from TRBV9 and TRBJ2-2; D unclear. This CDR3 contains 14 residues. V was clipped by 4 bases and J by 4 bases, with 11 bases between them. From germline, CDR1 is SGDLS and CDR2 YYNGEE. CDR3 DNA sequence: TGTGCCAGCAGCCCCGGGTGGGGCACCGGGGAGCTGTTTTTT. This translates into CASSPGWGTGELFF.

This clonotype was recorded a few times. V and J are TRBV30 and TRBJ1-5; D not certain. Germline V lookup: CDR1 GTSNPN, CDR2 SVGIG (reference sequence). The V end was cut by 5 bases, the J end by 6 bases, with 14 bases between. CDR3 length: 13 residues. CDR3 nucleotide sequence: TGTGCCTGGGCCCCGGGCAGTGGTCAGCCCCAGCATTTT. It codes for CAWAPGSGQPQHF.

This clonotype has only a few counts. V usage is TRBV11-3 and J usage is TRBJ2-7, with 11 positions matching TRBD1. The J segment lost 2 bases and the V segment lost 1 base, leaving 4 bases of the junction unmatched. The CDR3 length is 16 residues. Per the germline V gene, CDR1 is SGHNT and CDR2 is YENEEA. The CDR3 loop reads CASSLAGQGVTYEQYF. CDR3 DNA: TGTGCCAGCAGCTTAGCGGGACAGGGGGTGACCTACGAGCAGTACTTC.

The chain couples TRBV9 to TRBJ2-5, with TRBD2 identical over 9 bases. CDR1 is SGDLS, CDR2 YYNGEE, per germline. V gave up 4 bases and J gave up 2 bases; unmatched junction bases: 6. CDR3 size: 15 residues. In DNA form, the CDR3 reads TGTGCCAGCAGCATTAGCGGGAGCAGTCAAGAGACCCAGTACTTC. Amino acid sequence: CASSISGSSQETQYF.

This clonotype was found a few times. The gene calls are TRBV12-3 or TRBV12-4 and TRBJ2-1, with D unclear. Trimming removed 2 bases at V and 5 bases at J, with 7 bases between. The CDR3 totals 13 residues. CDR3: CASSLISHNEQFF. The CDR3 DNA follows: TGTGCCAGCAGTTTAATTTCCCACAATGAGCAGTTCTTC.

This clonotype was seen many times. The V call is TRBV18, the J call TRBJ2-4; the match to TRBD2 covers 12 bases. Germline CDR1 is KGHSH and CDR2 is LQKENI. The CDR3 is 15 residues long. V shed 6 bases and J 6 bases; nucleotides not matched to a gene: 6. The CDR3 reads CASSQPGLAGNIQYF. CDR3 DNA: TGTGCCAGCTCTCAGCCGGGACTAGCGGGAAACATTCAGTACTTC.

The chain uses TRBV24-1 and TRBJ2-5, with 12 bases matching TRBD1. Germline V gene data show CDR1 as KGHDR and CDR2 as SFDVKD. Trimming took 9 bases from V and 6 from J; bases not matched to a gene: 4. This CDR3 is 13 amino acids long. CDR3 amino acids: CATPGQGAKTQYF. The CDR3 nucleotides read TGTGCCACCCCGGGACAGGGGGCGAAGACCCAGTACTTC.

This clonotype has just a few counts. The V gene is TRBV7-6, the J gene TRBJ2-5, with D perhaps TRBD1 (6 bases). Germline loops: CDR1 SGHVS, CDR2 FNYEAQ. The CDR3 consists of 13 residues. V dropped 6 bases and J dropped 5 bases, with 13 bases sitting between them. The CDR3 DNA reads as TGTGCCAGCAGACGGACAGAATCTGAGACCCAGTACTTC. Translation gives CASRRTESETQYF.